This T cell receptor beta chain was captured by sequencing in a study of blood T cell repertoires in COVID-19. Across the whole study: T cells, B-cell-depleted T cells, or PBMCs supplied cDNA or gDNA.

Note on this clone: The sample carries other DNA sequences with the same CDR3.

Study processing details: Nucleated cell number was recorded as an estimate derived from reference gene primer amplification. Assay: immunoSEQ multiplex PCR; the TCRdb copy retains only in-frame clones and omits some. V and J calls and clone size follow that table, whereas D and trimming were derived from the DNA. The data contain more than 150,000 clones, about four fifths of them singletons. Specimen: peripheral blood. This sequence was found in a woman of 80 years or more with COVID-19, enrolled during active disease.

CDR3 sequence (DNA): TGTGCCAGCAGTCTAGGGGTGAACACTGAAGCTTTCTTT. This encodes CASSLGVNTEAFF. This sequence joins TRBV3-1 (or the pseudogene TRBV3-2) and TRBJ1-1; weak D call: TRBD1 (5 bases). The V gene's germline CDR1 is LGHDT and CDR2 YNNKEL (reference sequence). The CDR3 extends over 13 amino acids. Trimming shortened V by 6 bases and J by 0 bases, and 8 bases separated the two germline ends.